The entry below describes one T cell receptor (beta chain). This entry comes from a study of blood T cell repertoires in COVID-19. Study at large: The samples span acute and convalescent COVID-19 from the United States, Italy and Spain. The analysed material was cDNA or gDNA that came from T cells, B-cell-depleted T cells, or PBMCs.

Seattle cases were enrolled at active infection and followed longitudinally. The germline gives CDR1 MNHNS, CDR2 SASEGT. Trimming pared 2 bases from V and 4 bases from J, leaving 11 bases between. This CDR3 spans 14 amino acids. In the authors' methods: Nucleated cell number was recorded as an estimate derived from reference gene primer amplification. The data were produced by immunoSEQ multiplex PCR, yet TCRdb's version contains in-frame clones alone and is incomplete. V and J calls and clone size are as listed in that table; D and trimming were resolved from the DNA. This table has about 55,000 clones, approximately 86% appearing once.

The chain is built from TRBV6-1 and TRBJ1-2; a weak D match, TRBD1 (5 bases). The origin of this receptor is a man in his forties or fifties with COVID-19, enrolled during active disease. Sequenced material: peripheral blood. DNA of the CDR3: TGTGCCAGCAGTGAACGGGGGGGAGTCTATGGCTACACCTTC. Protein: CASSERGGVYGYTF.